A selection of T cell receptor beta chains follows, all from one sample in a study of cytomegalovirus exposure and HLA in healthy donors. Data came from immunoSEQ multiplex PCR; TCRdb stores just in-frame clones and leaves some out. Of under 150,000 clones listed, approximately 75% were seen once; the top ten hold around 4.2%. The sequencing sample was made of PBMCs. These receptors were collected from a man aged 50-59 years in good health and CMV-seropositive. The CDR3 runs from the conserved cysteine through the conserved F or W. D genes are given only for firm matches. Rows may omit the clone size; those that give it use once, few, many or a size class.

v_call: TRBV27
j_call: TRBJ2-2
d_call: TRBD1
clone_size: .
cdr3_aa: CASSSPGQGAGGANTGELFF
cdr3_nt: TGTGCCAGCAGTTCGCCGGGACAGGGGGCGGGTGGCGCGAACACCGGGGAGCTGTTTTTT

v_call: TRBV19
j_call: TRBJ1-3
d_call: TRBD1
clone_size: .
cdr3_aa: CASSPDRPIGGNTIYF
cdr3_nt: TGTGCCAGTAGTCCGGACAGGCCCATAGGTGGAAACACCATATATTTT

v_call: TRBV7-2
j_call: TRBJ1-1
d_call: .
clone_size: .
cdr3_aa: CASSPRRGMNTEAFF
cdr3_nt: TGTGCCAGCAGCCCAAGGCGGGGGATGAACACTGAAGCTTTCTTT

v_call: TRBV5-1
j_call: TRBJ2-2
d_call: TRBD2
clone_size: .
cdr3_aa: CASSTSGGGGPRSNTGELFF
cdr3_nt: TGCGCCAGCAGCACCTCGGGGGGCGGGGGGCCTAGATCGAACACCGGGGAGCTGTTTTTT

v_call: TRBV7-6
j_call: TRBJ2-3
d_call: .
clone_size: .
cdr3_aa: CASSLRLTSDTQYF
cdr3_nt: TGTGCCAGCAGCCTACGACTGACTTCAGATACGCAGTATTTT

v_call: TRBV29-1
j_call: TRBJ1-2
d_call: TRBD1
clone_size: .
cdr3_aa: CSGKTGPYGYTF
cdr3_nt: TGCAGCGGTAAGACAGGGCCCTATGGCTACACCTTC

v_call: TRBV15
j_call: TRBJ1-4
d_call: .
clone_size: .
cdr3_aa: CATSIERAGRGKLFF
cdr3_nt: TGTGCCACCAGCATAGAGAGGGCAGGGAGGGGAAAACTGTTTTTT

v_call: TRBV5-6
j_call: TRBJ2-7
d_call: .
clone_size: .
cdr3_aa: CASSLAYEQYF
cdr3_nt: TGTGCCAGCAGCTTGGCTTACGAGCAGTACTTC

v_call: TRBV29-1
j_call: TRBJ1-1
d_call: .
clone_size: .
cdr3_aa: CSSMGSTEAFF
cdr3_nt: TGCAGCTCCATGGGGAGCACTGAAGCTTTCTTT

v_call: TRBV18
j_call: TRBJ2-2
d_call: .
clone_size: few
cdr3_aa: CASSPLARNTGELFF
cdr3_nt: TGTGCCAGCTCACCACTAGCGAGGAACACCGGGGAGCTGTTTTTT

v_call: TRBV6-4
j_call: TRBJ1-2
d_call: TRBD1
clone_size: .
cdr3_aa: CASSPEGQGSSGYTF
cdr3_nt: TGTGCCAGCAGTCCTGAAGGACAGGGGTCGAGTGGCTACACCTTC

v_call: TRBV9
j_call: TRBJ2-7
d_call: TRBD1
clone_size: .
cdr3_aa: CASSPRQGSEQYF
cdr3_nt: TGTGCCAGCAGCCCTAGACAGGGGAGCGAGCAGTACTTC

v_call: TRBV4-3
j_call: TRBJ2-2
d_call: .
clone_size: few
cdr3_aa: CASSQERNAGELFF
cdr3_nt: TGCGCCAGCAGCCAGGAGCGGAACGCCGGGGAGCTGTTTTTT

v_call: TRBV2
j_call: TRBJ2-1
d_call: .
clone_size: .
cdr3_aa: CASGGFENEQFF
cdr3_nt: TGTGCCAGCGGGGGCTTCGAAAATGAGCAGTTCTTC

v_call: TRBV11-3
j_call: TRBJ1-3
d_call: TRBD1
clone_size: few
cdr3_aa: CASSGQGVGNTIYF
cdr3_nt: TGTGCCAGCAGCGGACAGGGGGTCGGAAACACCATATATTTT

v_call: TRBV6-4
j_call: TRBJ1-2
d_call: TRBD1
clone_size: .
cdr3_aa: CASSIDRGAYGYTF
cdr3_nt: TGTGCCAGCAGTATAGACAGGGGTGCCTATGGCTACACCTTC

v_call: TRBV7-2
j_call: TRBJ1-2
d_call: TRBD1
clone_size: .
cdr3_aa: CASSFGTGLGYGYTF
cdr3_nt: TGTGCCAGCAGCTTCGGGACAGGGCTGGGCTATGGCTACACCTTC

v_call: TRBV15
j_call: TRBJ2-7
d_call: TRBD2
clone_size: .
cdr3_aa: CATSRDQGGTKQYF
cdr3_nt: TGTGCCACCAGCAGAGATCAGGGAGGGACCAAGCAGTACTTC

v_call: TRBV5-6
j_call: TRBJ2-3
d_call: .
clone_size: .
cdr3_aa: CASSLQGRTDTQYF
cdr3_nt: TGTGCCAGCAGTCTACAGGGCCGCACAGATACGCAGTATTTT

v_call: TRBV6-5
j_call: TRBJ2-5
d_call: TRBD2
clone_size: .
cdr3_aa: CASSYETSGQETQYF
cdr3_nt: TGTGCCAGCAGTTACGAGACTAGCGGCCAAGAGACCCAGTACTTC

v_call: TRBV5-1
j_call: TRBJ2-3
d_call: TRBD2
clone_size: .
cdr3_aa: CASSLGFLAGHTDTQYF
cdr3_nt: TGCGCCAGCAGCTTGGGGTTCCTAGCGGGGCACACAGATACGCAGTATTTT

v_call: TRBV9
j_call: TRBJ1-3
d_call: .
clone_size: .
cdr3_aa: CASSPRSGNTIYF
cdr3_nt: TGTGCCAGCAGCCCCCGGTCTGGAAACACCATATATTTT

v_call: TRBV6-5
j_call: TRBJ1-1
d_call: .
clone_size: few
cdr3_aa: CASSYSQGGRTEAFF
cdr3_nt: TGTGCCAGCAGTTACTCCCAGGGAGGGCGAACTGAAGCTTTCTTT

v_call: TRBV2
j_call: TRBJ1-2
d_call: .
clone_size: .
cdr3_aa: CASSEARGFYGYTF
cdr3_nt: TGTGCCAGCAGTGAAGCCAGGGGTTTCTATGGCTACACCTTC

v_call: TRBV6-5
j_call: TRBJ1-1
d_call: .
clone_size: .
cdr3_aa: CASSYSRASNTEAFF
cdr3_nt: TGTGCCAGCAGTTACTCGAGAGCTTCGAACACTGAAGCTTTCTTT

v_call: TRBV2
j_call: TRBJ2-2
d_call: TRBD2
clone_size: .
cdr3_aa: CASSEGSLAGSAGELFF
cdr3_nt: TGTGCCAGCAGTGAAGGGTCGCTAGCGGGTTCTGCCGGGGAGCTGTTTTTT

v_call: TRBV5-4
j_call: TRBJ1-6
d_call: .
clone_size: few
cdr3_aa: CASSLGSGAANSPLHF
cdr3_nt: TGTGCCAGCAGCTTGGGGTCAGGGGCGGCCAATTCACCCCTCCACTTT

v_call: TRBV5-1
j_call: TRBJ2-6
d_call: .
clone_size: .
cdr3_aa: CATAREAGANVLTF
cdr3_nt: TGCGCCACCGCAAGGGAGGCTGGGGCCAACGTCCTGACTTTC

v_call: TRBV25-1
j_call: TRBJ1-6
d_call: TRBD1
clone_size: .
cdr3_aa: CASSEARTGGNSPLHF
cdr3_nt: TGTGCCAGCAGTGAAGCGAGGACAGGGGGGAATTCACCCCTCCACTTT

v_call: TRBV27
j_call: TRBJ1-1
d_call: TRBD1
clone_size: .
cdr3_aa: CASSSGQGAQITEAFF
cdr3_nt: TGTGCCAGCAGTTCGGGACAGGGGGCGCAAATCACTGAAGCTTTCTTT

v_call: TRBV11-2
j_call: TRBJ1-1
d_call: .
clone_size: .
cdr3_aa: CASSPTRGTEAFF
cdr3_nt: TGTGCCAGCAGCCCTACAAGGGGCACTGAAGCTTTCTTT

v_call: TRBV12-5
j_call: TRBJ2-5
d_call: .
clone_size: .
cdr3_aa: CASARRETQYF
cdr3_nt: TGTGCTAGTGCGAGGCGGGAGACCCAGTACTTC

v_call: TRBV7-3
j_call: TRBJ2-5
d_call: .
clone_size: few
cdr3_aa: CASSWQGSETQYF
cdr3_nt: TGTGCCAGCAGCTGGCAGGGTTCCGAGACCCAGTACTTC

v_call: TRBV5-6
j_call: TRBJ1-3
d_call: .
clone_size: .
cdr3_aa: CASSFGIQGRGNTIYF
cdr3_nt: TGTGCCAGCAGCTTTGGTATACAGGGAAGGGGAAACACCATATATTTT

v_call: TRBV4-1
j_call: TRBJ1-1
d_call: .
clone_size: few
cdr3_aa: CASSQGGKYTEAFF
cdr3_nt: TGCGCCAGCAGCCAAGGAGGCAAGTACACTGAAGCTTTCTTT

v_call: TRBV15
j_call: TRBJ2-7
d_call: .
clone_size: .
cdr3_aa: CATSRDRRSPYF
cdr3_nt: TGTGCCACCAGCAGAGATCGCCGGAGCCCGTACTTC

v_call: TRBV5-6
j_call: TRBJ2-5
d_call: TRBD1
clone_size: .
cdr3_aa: CASSSTGGETQYF
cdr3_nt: TGTGCCAGCAGCTCGACAGGGGGAGAGACCCAGTACTTC

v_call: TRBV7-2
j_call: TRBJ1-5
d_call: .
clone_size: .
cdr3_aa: CASSLVSGEGQPQHF
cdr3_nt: TGTGCCAGCAGCTTAGTTTCCGGGGAGGGTCAGCCCCAGCATTTT

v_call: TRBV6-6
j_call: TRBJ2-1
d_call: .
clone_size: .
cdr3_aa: CASSPLGADNEQFF
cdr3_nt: TGTGCCAGCAGTCCTCTTGGGGCAGACAATGAGCAGTTCTTC

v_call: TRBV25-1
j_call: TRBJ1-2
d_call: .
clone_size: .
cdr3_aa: CASSDGPLRGYGYTF
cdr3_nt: TGTGCCAGCAGTGATGGACCACTACGGGGCTATGGCTACACCTTC

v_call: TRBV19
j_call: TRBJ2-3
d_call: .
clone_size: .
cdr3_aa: CASSIGAQTDTQYF
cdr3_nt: TGTGCCAGTAGTATAGGGGCCCAAACAGATACGCAGTATTTT

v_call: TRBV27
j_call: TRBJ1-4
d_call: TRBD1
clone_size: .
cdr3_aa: CASNLSGRTGRFRGEKLFF
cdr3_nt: TGTGCCAGCAATTTATCAGGAAGGACAGGGCGGTTCCGGGGTGAAAAACTGTTTTTT

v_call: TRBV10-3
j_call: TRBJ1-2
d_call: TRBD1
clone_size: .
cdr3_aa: CAISAFADRGHVDYGYTF
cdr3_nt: TGTGCCATCAGTGCGTTTGCCGACAGGGGGCATGTCGACTATGGCTACACCTTC

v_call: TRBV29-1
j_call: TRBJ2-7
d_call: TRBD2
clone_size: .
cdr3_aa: CSVSIGLAGFEQYF
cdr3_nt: TGCAGCGTTTCAATCGGACTAGCGGGATTCGAGCAGTACTTC

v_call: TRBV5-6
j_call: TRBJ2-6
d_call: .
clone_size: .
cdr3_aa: CASSRWGDGANVLTF
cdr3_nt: TGTGCCAGCAGTCGGTGGGGGGACGGGGCCAACGTCCTGACTTTC

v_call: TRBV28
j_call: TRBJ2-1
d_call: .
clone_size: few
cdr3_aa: CASSTPPSYNEQFF
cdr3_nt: TGTGCCAGCTCCACTCCCCCCTCCTACAATGAGCAGTTCTTC

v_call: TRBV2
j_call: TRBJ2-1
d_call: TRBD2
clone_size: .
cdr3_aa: CASMTSGGSHNEQFF
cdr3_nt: TGTGCCAGCATGACTAGCGGAGGCTCCCACAATGAGCAGTTCTTC

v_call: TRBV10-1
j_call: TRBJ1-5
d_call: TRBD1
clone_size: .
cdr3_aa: CASSEDRGASDGNQPQHF
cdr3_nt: TGCGCCAGCAGTGAGGACAGGGGTGCCTCCGATGGCAATCAGCCCCAGCATTTT